This T cell receptor beta chain was captured by sequencing in a study of T-cell memory formation after mild COVID-19. Study-level points and caveats: Contracting CD4+ clones lay largely in CM and EM, with CD8+ ones residing in EMRA. Clones that contracted from day 15 to 85 were balanced CD4/CD8, while later expanders leaned CD4+. Pre-infection memory held some responding clones, suggesting pre-existing cross-reactive T cells responded.

This clonotype was detected only a few times. Its antigen is not known. TCRdb re-analysed the 5' RACE reads in MiXCR, keeping a single row per CDR3 protein. The table shows roughly 450,000 distinct CDR3 sequences, with roughly 18% occurring only once. Trimming removed 1 base from V and 2 bases from J; junction bases left unmatched: 2. The CDR3 spans 15 residues. The germline V gene has CDR1 MGHRA and CDR2 YSYEKL. The J gene is TRBJ1-5, the V gene TRBV4-1, with 7 bases identical to TRBD1. The source is a man in his late teens or twenties who had mild COVID-19 (a few samples of this study predate the infection). Cell type and time point are not known. The sequenced sample consisted of PBMCs or a T cell subset sorted from them (not recorded which). The CDR3 spells CASSQGQGGNQPQHF. The CDR3 nucleotides read TGCGCCAGCAGCCAAGGACAGGGAGGCAATCAGCCCCAGCATTTT.